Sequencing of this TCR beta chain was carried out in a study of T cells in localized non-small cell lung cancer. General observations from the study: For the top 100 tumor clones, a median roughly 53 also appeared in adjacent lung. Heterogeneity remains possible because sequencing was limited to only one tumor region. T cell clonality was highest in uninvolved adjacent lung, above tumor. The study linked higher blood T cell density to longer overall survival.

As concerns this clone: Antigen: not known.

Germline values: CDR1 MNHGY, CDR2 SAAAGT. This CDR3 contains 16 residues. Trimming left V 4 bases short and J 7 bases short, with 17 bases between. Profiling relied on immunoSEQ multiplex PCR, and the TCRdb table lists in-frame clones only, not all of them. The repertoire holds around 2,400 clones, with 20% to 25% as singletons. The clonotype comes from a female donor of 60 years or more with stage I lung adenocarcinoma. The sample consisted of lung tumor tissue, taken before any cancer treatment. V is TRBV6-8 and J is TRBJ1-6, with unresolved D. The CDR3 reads CASSSNTRGLNSPLHF. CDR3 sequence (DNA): TGTGCCAGCAGTTCGAACACCCGCGGACTGAATTCACCCCTCCACTTT.